This T cell receptor (beta chain) is from a study of T cell responses to AZD1222 COVID-19 vaccine. Study results and caveats: Spike-specific TCR breadth rose after two AZD1222 doses, and depth rose as well. Donors were largely white British and mainly female; clonal diversity was possibly underestimated. At baseline, just five to seven AZD1222 recipients tested seropositive.

The CDR3 sequence is 15 residues long. The germline V gene has CDR1 SNHLY and CDR2 FYNNEI. Deletions cut 3 bases from V and 4 bases from J, with 15 bases between. This table comes from immunoSEQ multiplex PCR, and its TCRdb copy is limited to in-frame clones, with some not included. Of fewer than 120,000 clones in the sample, around 93% are singletons; the top ten hold about 3.1%. Second doses were pooled across both intervals (about 4 or about 12 weeks). As regards this clone: The antigen is undetermined.

This TCR was sampled from an adult who received the AZD1222 COVID-19 vaccine. Sequenced material: peripheral blood, taken 28 days after the second AZD1222 dose. This chain links TRBV2 with TRBJ1-1, with D unclear. CDR3 region: CASSDLVLRGTEAFF. The CDR3 region has the DNA TGTGCCAGCAGTGATTTGGTGCTCCGGGGCACTGAAGCTTTCTTT.